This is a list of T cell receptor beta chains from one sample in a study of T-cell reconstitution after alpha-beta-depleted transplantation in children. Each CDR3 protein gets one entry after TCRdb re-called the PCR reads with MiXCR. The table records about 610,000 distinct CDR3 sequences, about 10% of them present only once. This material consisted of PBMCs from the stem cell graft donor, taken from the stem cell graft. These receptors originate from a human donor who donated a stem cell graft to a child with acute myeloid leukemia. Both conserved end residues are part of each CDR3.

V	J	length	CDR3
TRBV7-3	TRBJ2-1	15	CASSPNPAGWNEQFF
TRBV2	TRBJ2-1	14	CASVRESSYNEQFF
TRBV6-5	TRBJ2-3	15	CASSWGRGGTDTQYF
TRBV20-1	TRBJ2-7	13	CSAHWDGSYEQYF
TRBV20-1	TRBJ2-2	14	CSARPLAGKGELFF
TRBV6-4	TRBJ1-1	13	CASSMDGNTEAFF
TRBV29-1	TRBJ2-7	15	CSVAMGVAGNYEQYF
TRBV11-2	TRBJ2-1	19	CASSLRVLLLAGVGNEQFF
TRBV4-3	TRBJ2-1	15	CASSQGARVHNEQFF
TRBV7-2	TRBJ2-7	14	CASSPSGYSYEQYF
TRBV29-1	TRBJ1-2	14	CSVEFWDRGNGYTF
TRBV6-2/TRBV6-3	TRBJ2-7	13	CATRTSGAYEQYF
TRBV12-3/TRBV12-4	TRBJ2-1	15	CASSEQGNSYNEQFF
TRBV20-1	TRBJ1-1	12	CSSRAGNTEAFF
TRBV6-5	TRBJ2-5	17	CASSYSRAGGMQETQYF
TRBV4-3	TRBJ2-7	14	CASSAGLAAWEQYF
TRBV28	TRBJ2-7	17	CASRTPFGARLVAEQYF
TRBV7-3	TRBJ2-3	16	CASSPHPVPGTDTQYF
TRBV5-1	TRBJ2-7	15	CASSLTRQSSYEQYF
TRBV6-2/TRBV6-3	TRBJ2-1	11	CASSALNEQFF